This T cell receptor beta chain stems from a study of shared clonotypes between healthy human individuals. Once extracted for a subset, genomic DNA was divided evenly among several immunoSEQ plates. Here immunoSEQ multiplex PCR was the method, and the copy in TCRdb shows in-frame clones only, minus some. Here the sample spans millions of clones, 90% to 95% being singletons. Naive CD8 cells lacked CD45RO, underwent positive selection for CCR7 and left out terminally differentiated effector memory CD45RA+ cells. The CDR3 is 15 residues long. Looked up from germline, CDR1 is SGHTA and CDR2 is FQGNSA. V was pared by 5 bases and J by 2 bases, with 13 bases between.

The sequenced sample was naive CD8+ T cells from PBMCs. This TCR came from a man between 18 and 29 years old in good health. Some clones in this sample may be carry-over from other donors' samples. This sequence joins TRBV7-2 and TRBJ1-5; D call uncertain. This CDR3 reads CASSPAVYGNQPQHF. CDR3 nucleotides: TGTGCCAGCAGCCCCGCGGTCTATGGCAATCAGCCCCAGCATTTT. Full variable domain (remainder filled in from reference TRBV7-2 and TRBJ1-5): GAGVSQSPSNKVTEKGKDVELRCDPISGHTALYWYRQSLGQGLEFLIYFQGNSAPDKSGLPSDRFSAERTGGSVSTLTIQRTQQEDSAVYLCASSPAVYGNQPQHFGDGTRLSIL.